This T cell receptor beta chain is drawn from a study of blood T cells in healthy people across ages. Together with a sample-barcoded 5' primer, a J-beta primer mix was included in a second PCR lasting about 7 to 11 cycles. TCRdb called the 5' RACE reads again in MiXCR, with one record for every CDR3 protein. The sample has over a million distinct CDR3 sequences; 55% to 75% are singletons. The CDR3 is 13 residues long. Looked up from germline, CDR1 is LNHNV and CDR2 is YYDKDF (reference sequence). V was shortened by 3 bases and J by 4 bases, with 9 bases between the two germline ends. This clonotype was obtained from a young man in good health. The rearrangement uses TRBV15 and TRBJ2-5, with D possibly being TRBD1 or TRBD2 (6 bases each). The sample taken for sequencing was blood. CDR3 DNA: TGTGCCACCAGCAGTGAGGGGGGAGAGACCCAGTACTTC. Amino acid sequence: CATSSEGGETQYF. Full variable domain (remainder filled in from reference TRBV15 and TRBJ2-5): DAMVIQNPRYQVTQFGKPVTLSCSQTLNHNVMYWYQQKSSQAPKLLFHYYDKDFNNEADTPDNFQSRRPNTSFCFLDIRSPGLGDTAMYLCATSSEGGETQYFGPGTRLLVL.